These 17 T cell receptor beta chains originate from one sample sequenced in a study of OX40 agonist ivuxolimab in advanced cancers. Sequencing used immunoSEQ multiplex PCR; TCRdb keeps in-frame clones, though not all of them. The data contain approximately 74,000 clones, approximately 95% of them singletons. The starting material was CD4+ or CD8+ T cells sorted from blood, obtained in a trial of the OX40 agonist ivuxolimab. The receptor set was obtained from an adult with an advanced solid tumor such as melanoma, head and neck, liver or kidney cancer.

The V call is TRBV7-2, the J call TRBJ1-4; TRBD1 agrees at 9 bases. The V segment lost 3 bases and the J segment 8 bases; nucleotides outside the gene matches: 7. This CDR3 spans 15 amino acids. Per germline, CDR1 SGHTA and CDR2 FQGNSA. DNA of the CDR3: TGTGCCAGCAGCTTCGGAGGACAGGGGTCGGAAAAACTGTTTTTT. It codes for CASSFGGQGSEKLFF. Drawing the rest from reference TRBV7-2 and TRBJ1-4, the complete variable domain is GAGVSQSPSNKVTEKGKDVELRCDPISGHTALYWYRQSLGQGLEFLIYFQGNSAPDKSGLPSDRFSAERTGGSVSTLTIQRTQQEDSAVYLCASSFGGQGSEKLFFGSGTQLSVL.

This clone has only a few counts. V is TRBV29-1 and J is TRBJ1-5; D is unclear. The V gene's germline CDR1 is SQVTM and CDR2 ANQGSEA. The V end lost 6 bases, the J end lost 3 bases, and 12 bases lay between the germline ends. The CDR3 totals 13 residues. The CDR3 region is CSVIQSTNQPQHF. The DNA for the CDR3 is TGCAGCGTCATACAGAGTACCAATCAGCCCCAGCATTTT. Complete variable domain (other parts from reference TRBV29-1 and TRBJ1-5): SAVISQKPSRDICQRGTSLTIQCQVDSQVTMMFWYRQQPGQSLTLIATANQGSEATYESGFVIDKFPISRPNLTFSTLTVSNMSPEDSSIYLCSVIQSTNQPQHFGDGTRLSIL.

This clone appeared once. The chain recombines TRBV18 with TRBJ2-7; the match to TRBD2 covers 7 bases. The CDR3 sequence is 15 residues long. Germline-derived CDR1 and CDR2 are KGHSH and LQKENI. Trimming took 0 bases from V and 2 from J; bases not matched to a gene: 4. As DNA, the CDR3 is TGTGCCAGCTCACCACCGGCCGGGGGGACCTACGAGCAGTACTTC. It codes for CASSPPAGGTYEQYF.

The CDR3 sequence is CASSGKGDNSPLHF. The CDR3, as DNA: TGTGCCAGCAGTGGGAAGGGGGACAATTCACCCCTCCACTTT. The rearrangement links TRBV6-1 to TRBJ1-6; a possible D gene is TRBD1 (6 bases). The V and J ends lost 4 bases and 7 bases respectively, with 11 bases between them. Germline-derived CDR1 and CDR2 are MNHNS and SASEGT. The CDR3 has 14 residues.

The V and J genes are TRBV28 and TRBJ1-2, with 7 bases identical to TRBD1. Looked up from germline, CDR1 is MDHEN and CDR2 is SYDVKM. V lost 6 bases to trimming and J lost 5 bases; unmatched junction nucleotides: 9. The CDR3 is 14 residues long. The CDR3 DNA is TGTGCCAGCAGATCAACAGGGGTTTCGTATGGCTACACCTTC. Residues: CASRSTGVSYGYTF.

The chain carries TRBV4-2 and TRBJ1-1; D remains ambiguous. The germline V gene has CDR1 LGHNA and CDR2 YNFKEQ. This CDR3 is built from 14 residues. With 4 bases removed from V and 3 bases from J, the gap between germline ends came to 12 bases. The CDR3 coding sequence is TGTGCCAGCAGCCCTCTCCTTAGGGACACTGAAGCTTTCTTT. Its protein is CASSPLLRDTEAFF.

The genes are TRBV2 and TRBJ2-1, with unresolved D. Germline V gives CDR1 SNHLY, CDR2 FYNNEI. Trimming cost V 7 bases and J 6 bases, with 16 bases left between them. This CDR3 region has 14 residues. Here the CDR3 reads CASTTGGSINEQFF. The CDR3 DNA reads TGTGCCAGCACGACTGGCGGTTCAATCAATGAGCAGTTCTTC.

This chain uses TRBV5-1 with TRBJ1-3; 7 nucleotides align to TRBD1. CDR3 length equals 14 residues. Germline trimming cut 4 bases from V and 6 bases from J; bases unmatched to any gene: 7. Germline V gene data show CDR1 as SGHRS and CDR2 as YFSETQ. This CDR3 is CASSPVQGENTIYF. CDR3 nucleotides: TGCGCCAGCAGCCCGGTCCAGGGGGAAAACACCATATATTTT.

This CDR3 is CASSAGVGLAGGPTDTQYF. CDR3 DNA sequence: TGCGCCAGCTCAGCCGGGGTCGGACTAGCGGGAGGGCCTACAGATACGCAGTATTTT. V usage is TRBV4-3 and J usage is TRBJ2-3; 15 bases map to TRBD2. The CDR3 runs 19 residues. Per the germline V gene, CDR1 is LGHNA and CDR2 is YSLEER. The junction had 15 bases not matched to a gene; V was cut back by 8 bases and J by 3 bases.

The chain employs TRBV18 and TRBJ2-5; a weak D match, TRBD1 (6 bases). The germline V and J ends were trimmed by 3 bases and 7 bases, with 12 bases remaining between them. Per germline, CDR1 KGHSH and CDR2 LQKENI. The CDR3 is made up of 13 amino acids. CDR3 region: CASSPQGPGTQYF. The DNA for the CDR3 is TGTGCCAGCTCACCGCAGGGGCCCGGGACCCAGTACTTC.

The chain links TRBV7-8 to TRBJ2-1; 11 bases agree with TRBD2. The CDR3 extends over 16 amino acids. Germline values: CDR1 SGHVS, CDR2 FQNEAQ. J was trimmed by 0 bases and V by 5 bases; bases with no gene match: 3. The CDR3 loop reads CASSPTSGSSYNEQFF. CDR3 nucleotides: TGTGCCAGCAGCCCTACTAGCGGGAGCTCCTACAATGAGCAGTTCTTC.

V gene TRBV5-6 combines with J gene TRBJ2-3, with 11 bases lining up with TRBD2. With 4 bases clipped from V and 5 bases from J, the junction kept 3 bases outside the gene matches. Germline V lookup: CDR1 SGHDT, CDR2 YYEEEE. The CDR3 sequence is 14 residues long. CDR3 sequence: CASSLGLAGDTQYF. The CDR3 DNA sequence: TGTGCCAGCAGCCTAGGACTAGCGGGAGATACGCAGTATTTT.

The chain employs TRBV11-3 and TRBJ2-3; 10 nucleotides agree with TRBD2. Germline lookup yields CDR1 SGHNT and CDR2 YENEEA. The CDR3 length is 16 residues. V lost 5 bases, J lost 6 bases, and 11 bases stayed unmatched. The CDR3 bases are TGTGCCAGCAGCAGAGGGCTAGCGGGGGCAAGGGATACGCAGTATTTT. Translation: CASSRGLAGARDTQYF.

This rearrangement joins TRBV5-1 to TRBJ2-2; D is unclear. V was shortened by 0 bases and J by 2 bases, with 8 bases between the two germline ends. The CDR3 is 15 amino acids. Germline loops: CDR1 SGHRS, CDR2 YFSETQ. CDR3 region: CASSLAASNTGELFF. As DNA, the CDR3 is TGCGCCAGCAGCTTGGCCGCCAGTAACACCGGGGAGCTGTTTTTT.

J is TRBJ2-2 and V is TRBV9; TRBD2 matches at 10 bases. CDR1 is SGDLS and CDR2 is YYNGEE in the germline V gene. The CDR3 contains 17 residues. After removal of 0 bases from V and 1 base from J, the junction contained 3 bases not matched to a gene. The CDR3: CASSVARLAGNTGELFF. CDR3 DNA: TGTGCCAGCAGCGTAGCTAGACTAGCGGGGAACACCGGGGAGCTGTTTTTT.

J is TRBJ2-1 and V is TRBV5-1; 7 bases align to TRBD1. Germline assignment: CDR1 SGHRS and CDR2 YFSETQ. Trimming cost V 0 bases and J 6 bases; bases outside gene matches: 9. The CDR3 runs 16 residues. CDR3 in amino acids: CASSLVGGAPGNEQFF. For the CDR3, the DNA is TGCGCCAGCAGCTTGGTAGGGGGCGCCCCGGGCAATGAGCAGTTCTTC.

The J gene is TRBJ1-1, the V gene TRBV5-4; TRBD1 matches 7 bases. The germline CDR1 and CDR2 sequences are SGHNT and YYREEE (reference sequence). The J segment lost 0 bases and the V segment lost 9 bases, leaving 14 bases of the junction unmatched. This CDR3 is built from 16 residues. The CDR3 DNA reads TGTGCCACGTCGACAGGGTCCACACTCCTGAACACTGAAGCTTTCTTT. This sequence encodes CATSTGSTLLNTEAFF.